These T cell receptor beta chains were read from a single sample in a study of blood T cell repertoires in COVID-19. Some clones are missing from TCRdb's copy, which holds only in-frame ones; the method was immunoSEQ multiplex PCR. Of 150,000 to 200,000 clones listed, nearly 85% were seen once; the top ten hold 4.5% to 5.5%. Sequenced: peripheral blood. Every receptor here comes from a woman aged 25 to 39 with acute or convalescent COVID-19. Both conserved end residues are part of each CDR3. The order of the fields is clone size, D gene, V gene, J gene, CDR3 DNA, CDR3 protein. The D gene is left open where the match is weak. Clone size is given for some rows only: seen once, a few or many times, or a class if the clone is expanded.

.	.	TRBV6-2/TRBV6-3	TRBJ1-1	TGTGCCAGCAGTTACTCGACGAAGACAGCTGAAGCTTTCTTT	CASSYSTKTAEAFF
.	.	TRBV5-1	TRBJ1-4	TGCGCCAGTGGGGCTGACAGAATTAATGAAAAACTGTTTTTT	CASGADRINEKLFF
.	.	TRBV28	TRBJ1-2	TGTGCCAGCAGTTTATGGGACCTAAGCAGGGACAACGGCTACACCTTC	CASSLWDLSRDNGYTF
.	.	TRBV14	TRBJ1-4	TGTGCCACCTCCCCTGGGGGCTTGTTTTGGGGTGAAAAACTGTTTTTT	CATSPGGLFWGEKLFF
.	TRBD1	TRBV19	TRBJ2-5	TGTGCCACCGGGACAGGGGGAGAGACCCAGTACTTC	CATGTGGETQYF
.	TRBD1	TRBV29-1	TRBJ2-7	TGCAGCGTTGAAGATACAGGGGACTCCTACGAGCAGTACTTC	CSVEDTGDSYEQYF
.	.	TRBV2	TRBJ1-1	TGTGCCAGCAGGCCTGACAGTCTGAGAACTGAAGCTTTCTTT	CASRPDSLRTEAFF
.	TRBD2	TRBV15	TRBJ2-1	TGTGCCACCAGCAGAGTGGCTAGCGGCCTTAATGAGCAGTTCTTC	CATSRVASGLNEQFF
.	.	TRBV5-1	TRBJ1-1	TGCGCCAGCAGCTTGGCCCAGTACGGGACTGAAGCTTTCTTT	CASSLAQYGTEAFF
.	TRBD1	TRBV30	TRBJ1-4	TGTGCCTGGAGTCCCGAAACCAACAGGGGACGGGAAAAACTGTTTTTT	CAWSPETNRGREKLFF
.	TRBD1	TRBV7-9	TRBJ2-7	TGTGCCAGCAGCGCTCCAACCCGGGACAGGAACCTCTACGAGCAGTACTTC	CASSAPTRDRNLYEQYF
.	TRBD1	TRBV27	TRBJ2-6	TGTGCCACCTTTCCCCTAACCGGACAGGGGGTTAGTGGGGCCAACGTCCTGACTTTC	CATFPLTGQGVSGANVLTF
.	.	TRBV5-1	TRBJ2-2	TGCGCCAGCAGCCCCCCGGGACTGCCGGGCGGGGAGCTGTTTTTT	CASSPPGLPGGELFF
.	TRBD1	TRBV2	TRBJ2-3	TGTGCCAGCAGGACAGGGAGCACAGATACGCAGTATTTT	CASRTGSTDTQYF
once	.	TRBV6-6	TRBJ1-2	TGTGCCAGCAGTCAAGTAACAGGGTCCTATGGCTACACCTTC	CASSQVTGSYGYTF